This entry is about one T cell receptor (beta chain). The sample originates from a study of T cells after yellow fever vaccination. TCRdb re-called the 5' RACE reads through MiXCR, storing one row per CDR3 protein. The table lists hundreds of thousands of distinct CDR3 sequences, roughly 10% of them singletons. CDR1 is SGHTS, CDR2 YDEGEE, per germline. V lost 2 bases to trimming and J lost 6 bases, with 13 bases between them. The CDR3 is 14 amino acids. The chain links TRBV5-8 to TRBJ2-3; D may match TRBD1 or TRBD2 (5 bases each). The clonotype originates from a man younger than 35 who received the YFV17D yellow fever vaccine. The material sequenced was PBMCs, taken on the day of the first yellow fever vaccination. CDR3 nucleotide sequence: TGTGCCAGCAGCTTCGGGACCAAGGTTGATACGCAGTATTTT. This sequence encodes CASSFGTKVDTQYF.